The 21 T cell receptor beta chains below come from one sample, sequenced in a study of graft-versus-host responses after intestinal transplantation. TCRdb keeps only in-frame clones here, not all; method: immunoSEQ multiplex PCR. Among roughly 97,000 clones listed, more than 80% were seen once. The sample in question was PBMCs, obtained approximately 470 days after intestinal transplant. The receptor set was obtained from a human patient who received an intestinal transplant, so some T cells may come from the graft donor.

The gene calls are TRBV18 and TRBJ2-7; no clear D. CDR3 length: 15 residues. V was trimmed by 4 bases and J by 5 bases, leaving 18 bases between them. Per germline, CDR1 KGHSH and CDR2 LQKENI. This CDR3 is CASSRATLSGHEQYF. The DNA for the CDR3 is TGTGCCAGCTCACGCGCGACACTATCTGGCCACGAGCAGTACTTC.

The chain couples TRBV18 to TRBJ2-5; D is undetermined. The CDR3 runs 13 residues. Germline V CDR1 and CDR2: KGHSH, LQKENI. The V and J ends lost 4 bases and 5 bases respectively, with 11 bases between them. DNA of the CDR3: TGTGCCAGCTCACGGGATCAGGAGGAGACCCAGTACTTC. Protein: CASSRDQEETQYF.

The rearrangement joins TRBV9 to TRBJ1-6, with 7 bases identical to TRBD1. Losses at the gene ends were 4 bases for V and 9 bases for J; bases not matched to a gene: 16. The germline CDR1 and CDR2 sequences are SGDLS and YYNGEE. The CDR3 length is 17 residues. The CDR3 region has the DNA TGTGCCAGCAGCCCCTGGGACAGTCCTCGGGATGGTTCACCCCTCCACTTT. Protein sequence: CASSPWDSPRDGSPLHF.

The rearrangement joins TRBV27 to TRBJ1-2; no reliable D call. This CDR3 region has 14 residues. Germline CDR1 is MNHEY and CDR2 is SMNVEV (reference sequence). The V and J ends lost 3 bases and 7 bases respectively, with 15 bases between them. The CDR3 DNA follows: TGTGCCAGCAGTTTGACCCCATTCGGCGGTGGCTACACCTTC. Its translation: CASSLTPFGGGYTF.

This clone was seen a few times. This sequence joins TRBV13 and TRBJ1-3; weak D call: TRBD1 (5 bases). CDR3 length: 16 residues. V shed 5 bases and J shed 4 bases, with 18 bases lying between them. The germline V gene has CDR1 PRHDT and CDR2 FYEKMQ (reference sequence). The CDR3 nucleotides are TGTGCCAGCAGCCCCCGCGGGGGGGTGGCGGGAAACACCATATATTTT. This translates into CASSPRGGVAGNTIYF.

The chain recombines TRBV7-6 with TRBJ2-2; D call uncertain. CDR1 and CDR2 (germline): SGHVS, FNYEAQ. The CDR3 covers 16 residues. V lost 4 bases, J lost 0 bases, and 12 bases lay in between. The CDR3 bases are TGTGCCAGCAGCTACGCCTCCGATCCGAACACCGGGGAGCTGTTTTTT. This encodes CASSYASDPNTGELFF.

The chain employs TRBV19 and TRBJ1-2, with 7 positions matching TRBD1. The CDR3 extends over 14 amino acids. V lost 7 bases and J lost 6; bases outside the gene matches: 11. Looked up from germline, CDR1 is LNHDA and CDR2 is SQIVND (reference sequence). The CDR3 region is CASTLWGQQDGYTF. CDR3 bases: TGTGCCAGTACCCTGTGGGGACAGCAAGATGGCTACACCTTC.

The V gene is TRBV29-1, the J gene TRBJ2-7, with D perhaps matching TRBD1 (6 bases). Trimming cost V 4 bases and J 0 bases, with 10 bases left between them. CDR1 and CDR2 from the germline V gene are SQVTM and ANQGSEA. This CDR3 region has 13 residues. The CDR3 protein is CSVVSGASYEQYF. CDR3 in DNA: TGCAGCGTTGTTTCAGGGGCCTCCTACGAGCAGTACTTC.

This CDR3 is CASSTGRDGSNQPQHF. CDR3 in DNA: TGTGCCAGCAGTACTGGACGGGACGGCAGCAATCAGCCCCAGCATTTT. This sequence joins TRBV2 and TRBJ1-5, with D perhaps TRBD1 (5 bases). CDR3 size: 16 residues. V lost 5 bases and J lost 1, with 15 bases in between. Germline V gene data show CDR1 as SNHLY and CDR2 as FYNNEI. Full variable domain (remainder filled in from reference TRBV2 and TRBJ1-5): EPEVTQTPSHQVTQMGQEVILRCVPISNHLYFYWYRQILGQKVEFLVSFYNNEISEKSEIFDDQFSVERPDGSNFTLKIRSTKLEDSAMYFCASSTGRDGSNQPQHFGDGTRLSIL.

This chain uses TRBV7-9 with TRBJ1-5; the match to TRBD1 covers 9 bases. V shed 5 bases, J shed 2 bases, and the junction held 4 bases outside the gene matches. This CDR3 has 15 residues. Looked up from germline, CDR1 is SEHNR and CDR2 is FQNEAQ (reference sequence). CDR3 DNA sequence: TGTGCCAGCAGCCTACAGGGGGCTGGCAATCAGCCCCAGCATTTT. This translates into CASSLQGAGNQPQHF.

The chain carries TRBV5-1 and TRBJ1-5; possibly TRBD1 for D (5 bases). Germline values: CDR1 SGHRS, CDR2 YFSETQ. The V end was cut by 4 bases, the J end by 9 bases, with 14 bases between. CDR3 length: 13 amino acids. This CDR3 is CASSRDVGSPQHF. CDR3 coding DNA: TGCGCCAGCAGCCGGGACGTCGGCTCGCCCCAGCATTTT.

The J gene is TRBJ1-2, the V gene TRBV27, with D maybe TRBD1 (6 bases). V lost 5 bases and J lost 2, with 24 bases in between. The CDR3 length is 18 residues. Germline V gene data show CDR1 as MNHEY and CDR2 as SMNVEV (reference sequence). The DNA for the CDR3 is TGTGCCAGCAGTACGAGCATAGGACAGCCCACCGCAAACTATGGCTACACCTTC. The encoded protein is CASSTSIGQPTANYGYTF.

The CDR3 sequence is CASSILALVAKNIQYF. CDR3 in DNA: TGTGCCAGCAGCATCCTAGCTTTGGTCGCCAAAAACATTCAGTACTTC. The rearrangement uses TRBV5-6 and TRBJ2-4, with D possibly being TRBD2 (5 bases). CDR3 length: 16 residues. V was pared by 4 bases and J by 1 base, with 15 bases between. CDR1 is SGHDT, CDR2 YYEEEE, per germline.

The chain uses TRBV18 and TRBJ2-7, with D uncertain. The CDR3 runs to 14 residues. Trimming removed 4 bases from V and 2 bases from J, with 12 bases in between. Germline CDR1 KGHSH, CDR2 LQKENI. CDR3 coding DNA: TGTGCCAGCTCACTTGGTGGTAGGGCCTACGAGCAGTACTTC. Translating it yields CASSLGGRAYEQYF. Filled out from reference TRBV18 and TRBJ2-7, the complete variable domain reads NAGVMQNPRHLVRRRGQEARLRCSPMKGHSHVYWYRQLPEEGLKFMVYLQKENIIDESGMPKERFSAEFPKEGPSILRIQQVVRGDSAAYFCASSLGGRAYEQYFGPGTRLTVT.

As concerns this clone: An end of the junction does not agree with germline; a read error may underlie this. Other DNA sequences in the sample encode the same CDR3. The chain couples TRBV6-5 to TRBJ1-1; no reliable D call. Per germline, CDR1 MNHEY and CDR2 SVGAGI. The CDR3 runs 15 residues. The CDR3 DNA reads as TGCGCCAGCAGTTACCCCCGAGGGTTAGGCACTGAAGCTTTCTTT. It yields the protein CASSYPRGLGTEAFF.

The rearrangement uses TRBV11-2 and TRBJ1-2; 8 bases map to TRBD1. V was clipped by 10 bases and J by 8 bases; unmatched bases: 6. The V gene's germline CDR1 is SGHAT and CDR2 FQNNGV. This CDR3 comprises 11 residues. CDR3: CANGQGRGYTF. CDR3 DNA: TGTGCCAATGGACAGGGACGAGGCTACACCTTC.

There are a few counts of this clone. The V and J genes are TRBV19 and TRBJ2-1; TRBD1 or TRBD2 may be the D gene (6 bases each). Trimming removed 5 bases from V and 6 bases from J, with 17 bases in between. CDR1 and CDR2 from the germline V gene are LNHDA and SQIVND (reference sequence). The CDR3 covers 15 residues. The DNA for the CDR3 is TGTGCCAGTAGTCCCGGGGGACATCCCTTCAATGAGCAGTTCTTC. Its protein is CASSPGGHPFNEQFF.

The chain combines TRBV10-3 with TRBJ1-1; 9 bases align to TRBD1. Germline CDR1 reads ENHRY; CDR2 reads SYGVKD. The CDR3 runs 13 residues. Trimming removed 9 bases from V and 3 bases from J; junction bases left unmatched: 5. CDR3 protein: CAIQRTGDTEAFF. The CDR3 bases are TGTGCCATTCAGCGGACAGGGGACACTGAAGCTTTCTTT.

The CDR3 loop reads CASSALGQAYGYTF. CDR3 sequence (DNA): TGTGCCAGCAGCGCCCTCGGACAGGCCTATGGCTACACCTTC. This chain links TRBV9 with TRBJ1-2; 7 bases agree with TRBD1. The ends lost 3 bases at V and 4 bases at J; junction bases unmatched: 6. In germline, CDR1 is SGDLS, CDR2 YYNGEE. CDR3 length: 14 residues.

On this clone: Within the sample, other DNA sequences also encode this same CDR3. The chain has TRBV5-1 and TRBJ1-1; D uncertain. Germline V lookup: CDR1 SGHRS, CDR2 YFSETQ. The ends were cut back, 2 bases at V and 1 base at J, with 3 bases in the middle. The CDR3 covers 12 residues. In nucleotides, the CDR3 is TGCGCCAGCAGCTTACAGAACACTGAAGCTTTCTTT. Translating it yields CASSLQNTEAFF.

This rearrangement joins TRBV6-5 to TRBJ1-6, with D uncertain. The V end was cut by 5 bases, the J end by 6 bases, with 11 bases between. The CDR3 contains 14 residues. The germline V gene has CDR1 MNHEY and CDR2 SVGAGI. This CDR3 is CASSDGQFNSPLHF. CDR3 nucleotide sequence: TGTGCCAGCAGTGATGGGCAGTTTAATTCACCCCTCCACTTT.